The rows below give T cell receptor beta chains drawn from one sample of a study of Graves' ophthalmopathy and Graves' hyperthyroidism. TCRdb redid the calling of the multiplex PCR reads with MiXCR, one entry per CDR3 protein. Of 1 million to 1.3 million distinct CDR3 sequences listed, about 40% are singletons. The sample consisted of peripheral blood or thyroid tissue (not recorded which). The receptors shown here come from an adult man with Graves' hyperthyroidism. CDR3s include the opening cysteine and the closing phenylalanine or tryptophan. The order of the fields is V gene, D gene, clone size, J gene, CDR3 length, CDR3 DNA, CDR3 protein. D genes are given only for firm matches. Expanded clones get a size class; other rows say once, few or many, or leave the size out.

V: TRBV14; D: TRBD1; size: many; J: TRBJ2-7; length: 14; DNA: TGTGCCAGCAGCCACCCGGGACAGGACTACGAGCAGTACTTC; CDR3: CASSHPGQDYEQYF
V: TRBV28; D: .; size: once; J: TRBJ1-1; length: 14; DNA: TGTGCCAGCAGTTCTGCCCGGGGGCAGCGTGAAGCTTTCTTT; CDR3: CASSSARGQREAFF
V: TRBV9; D: .; size: .; J: TRBJ2-3; length: 12; DNA: TGTGCCAGCAGCGTAAACACAGATACGCAGTATTTT; CDR3: CASSVNTDTQYF
V: TRBV10-3; D: .; size: .; J: TRBJ1-3; length: 18; DNA: TGTGCCATCAGGGACCCGACAGCAGCACAATACTCTGGAAACACCATATATTTT; CDR3: CAIRDPTAAQYSGNTIYF
V: TRBV29-1; D: TRBD2; size: .; J: TRBJ2-7; length: 14; DNA: TGCAGCGCGCGGGGGGCGGACACGCTCTACGAGCAGTACTTC; CDR3: CSARGADTLYEQYF
V: TRBV5-1; D: .; size: .; J: TRBJ1-5; length: 15; DNA: TGCGCCAGCAGGCCGCGGTGGGGTCAAACAACCTACGAGCATTTT; CDR3: CASRPRWGQTTYEHF
V: TRBV7-9; D: .; size: many; J: TRBJ1-4; length: 15; DNA: TGTGCCAGCAGCTTACCAGGCCAACCGAATGAAAAACTGTTTTTT; CDR3: CASSLPGQPNEKLFF
V: TRBV11-3; D: TRBD1; size: few; J: TRBJ2-2; length: 16; DNA: TGTGCCAGCAGCTCAGGGGGACAGACCAACACCGGGGAGCTGTTTTTT; CDR3: CASSSGGQTNTGELFF
V: TRBV12-3/TRBV12-4; D: TRBD1; size: .; J: TRBJ1-5; length: 15; DNA: TGTGCCAGCAGCTCCGACAGGGAAGGTTGGCAGCCCCAGCATTTT; CDR3: CASSSDREGWQPQHF
V: TRBV5-1; D: .; size: .; J: TRBJ2-5; length: 14; DNA: TGCGCCAGCAGCTTCCAGGGAGCGGCCGAGACCCAGTACTTC; CDR3: CASSFQGAAETQYF
V: TRBV19; D: TRBD1; size: many; J: TRBJ1-2; length: 15; DNA: TGTGCCAGTAGTGAAAAACAGGGGTCGGGCTATGGCTACACCTTC; CDR3: CASSEKQGSGYGYTF
V: TRBV10-3; D: .; size: many; J: TRBJ1-1; length: 15; DNA: TGTGCCATCAGTGGGGCCCGGATAATGAACACTGAAGCTTTCTTT; CDR3: CAISGARIMNTEAFF
V: TRBV4-1; D: .; size: many; J: TRBJ1-5; length: 14; DNA: TGCGCCAGCAGCCTAGACACGGGGGTACAGCCCCAGCATTTT; CDR3: CASSLDTGVQPQHF
V: TRBV28; D: TRBD2; size: few; J: TRBJ2-7; length: 15; DNA: TGTGCCAGCAGTTTAAGGCTAGCGGGAGGTCGCGAGCAGTACTTC; CDR3: CASSLRLAGGREQYF
V: TRBV7-9; D: TRBD1; size: .; J: TRBJ1-2; length: 13; DNA: TGTGCCAGCACCCAGGGGGGCCACTATGGCTACACCTTC; CDR3: CASTQGGHYGYTF
V: TRBV7-2; D: .; size: many; J: TRBJ2-3; length: 13; DNA: TGTGCCAGCAGCTCCGGAATCACAGATACGCAGTATTTT; CDR3: CASSSGITDTQYF
V: TRBV25-1; D: .; size: .; J: TRBJ1-6; length: 15; DNA: TGTGCCAGCCAAAAACCCGGGACGGCTAATTCACCCCTCCACTTT; CDR3: CASQKPGTANSPLHF
V: TRBV12-3/TRBV12-4; D: .; size: .; J: TRBJ1-2; length: 17; DNA: TGTGCCAGCACCGGAAGACAGCAGATCAACTCGTACTATGGCTACACCTTC; CDR3: CASTGRQQINSYYGYTF
V: TRBV15; D: .; size: .; J: TRBJ2-7; length: 14; DNA: TGTGCCACCAGCAGAGAAACAGGGCGAGGGGAGCAGTACTTC; CDR3: CATSRETGRGEQYF
V: TRBV20-1; D: TRBD1; size: many; J: TRBJ2-5; length: 15; DNA: TGCAGTGCCCACGAGGGACAGGGGGCGTCAGAGACCCAGTACTTC; CDR3: CSAHEGQGASETQYF
V: TRBV20-1; D: .; size: many; J: TRBJ2-7; length: 13; DNA: TGCAGTGCTAGACCATCGACTGAGTACGAGCAGTACTTC; CDR3: CSARPSTEYEQYF
V: TRBV24-1; D: .; size: .; J: TRBJ2-5; length: 14; DNA: TGTGCCACCAGTGATTTCGCAAGGTTGGAGACCCAGTACTTC; CDR3: CATSDFARLETQYF
V: TRBV5-1; D: .; size: few; J: TRBJ2-7; length: 14; DNA: TGCGCCAGCAGCTTGGCAAGGGCCGGGTACGAGCAGTACTTC; CDR3: CASSLARAGYEQYF
V: TRBV7-2; D: .; size: few; J: TRBJ2-5; length: 13; DNA: TGTGCCAGCAGCTTAGGTCTTTGGACCCAACAGTACTTC; CDR3: CASSLGLWTQQYF
V: TRBV19; D: .; size: .; J: TRBJ2-3; length: 16; DNA: TGTGCCAGAACACTGGGGGCCCGCGGGCACACAGATACGCAGTATTTT; CDR3: CARTLGARGHTDTQYF
V: TRBV7-3; D: .; size: .; J: TRBJ1-3; length: 16; DNA: TGTGCCAGCAGCCCCCTACGGGACCTCCCTGGAAACACCATATATTTT; CDR3: CASSPLRDLPGNTIYF
V: TRBV29-1; D: .; size: many; J: TRBJ2-6; length: 16; DNA: TGCAGCGTTGGAGCTCATATGGGGGCTGGGGCCAACGTCCTGACTTTC; CDR3: CSVGAHMGAGANVLTF
V: TRBV7-2; D: TRBD1; size: few; J: TRBJ2-7; length: 12; DNA: TGTGCCAGCAGCGGAGGACAGGGGGCGATGTACTTC; CDR3: CASSGGQGAMYF
V: TRBV20-1; D: .; size: few; J: TRBJ1-2; length: 13; DNA: TGCAGTGCTAGTCCCGCAGGCGACTATGGCTACACCTTC; CDR3: CSASPAGDYGYTF